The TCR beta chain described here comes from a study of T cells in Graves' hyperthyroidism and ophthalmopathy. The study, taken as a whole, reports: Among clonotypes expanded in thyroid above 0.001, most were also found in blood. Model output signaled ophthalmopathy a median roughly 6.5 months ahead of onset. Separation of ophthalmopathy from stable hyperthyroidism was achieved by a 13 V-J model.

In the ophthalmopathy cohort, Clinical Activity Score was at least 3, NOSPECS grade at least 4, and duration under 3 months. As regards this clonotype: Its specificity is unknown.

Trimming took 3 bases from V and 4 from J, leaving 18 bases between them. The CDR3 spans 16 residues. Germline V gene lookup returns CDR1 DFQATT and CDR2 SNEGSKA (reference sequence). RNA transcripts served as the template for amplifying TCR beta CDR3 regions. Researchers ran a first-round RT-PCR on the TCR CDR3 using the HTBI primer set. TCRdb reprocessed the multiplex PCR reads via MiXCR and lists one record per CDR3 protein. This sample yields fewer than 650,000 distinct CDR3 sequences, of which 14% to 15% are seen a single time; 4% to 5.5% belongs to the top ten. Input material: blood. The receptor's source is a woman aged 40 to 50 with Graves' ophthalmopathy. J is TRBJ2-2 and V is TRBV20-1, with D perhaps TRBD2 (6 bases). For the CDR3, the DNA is TGCAGTGCTAGGGAAACTAGCCTGAGCTCCACCGGGGAGCTGTTTTTT. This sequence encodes CSARETSLSSTGELFF.